Listed here are 5 T cell receptor beta chains from one sample, sequenced in a study of blood T cell repertoires in COVID-19. The assay was immunoSEQ multiplex PCR, and TCRdb's table has in-frame clones only and misses some. The data show about 210,000 clones, roughly four fifths seen once. The specimen was peripheral blood. These receptor sequences come from a woman aged 40 to 55 with acute or convalescent COVID-19.

There are a few counts of this clone. The chain joins TRBV10-3 to TRBJ2-7; tentatively, D is TRBD2 (6 bases). V was cut by 4 bases and J by 4 bases, with 14 bases left in between. CDR1 ENHRY and CDR2 SYGVKD come from the germline V gene. The CDR3 sequence is 14 residues long. CDR3: CAISATGEGYEQYF. The CDR3 nucleotides are TGTGCCATCAGTGCAACGGGAGAGGGGTACGAGCAGTACTTC.

This chain uses TRBV27 with TRBJ2-1, with TRBD2 matching over 9 bases. With 5 bases clipped from V and 0 bases from J, the junction kept 5 bases outside the gene matches. The CDR3 is made up of 16 amino acids. Germline V gene data show CDR1 as MNHEY and CDR2 as SMNVEV (reference sequence). CDR3 sequence reads: CASSPGLALSYNEQFF. The CDR3 bases are TGTGCCAGCAGTCCCGGACTAGCGCTCTCCTACAATGAGCAGTTCTTC.

This CDR3 is CASSPGTSSGNTIYF. CDR3 DNA: TGTGCCAGCAGTCCCGGGACATCCTCTGGAAACACCATATATTTT. The chain is built from TRBV2 and TRBJ1-3; TRBD1 might be the D (6 bases). Trimming removed 5 bases from V and 0 bases from J, with 11 bases in between. This CDR3 has 15 residues. CDR1 is SNHLY and CDR2 is FYNNEI in the germline V gene.

The V call is TRBV27, the J call TRBJ2-7; maybe TRBD2 (5 bases). TRBJ2-5 matches the DNA end more closely, so the J call is doubtful. Germline V gene sequence: CDR1 MNHEY, CDR2 SMNVEV (reference sequence). This CDR3 has 15 amino acids. The CDR3 loop is CASSFNSLGVETQYF. CDR3 bases: TGTGCCAGCAGTTTTAACTCTCTGGGAGTAGAGACCCAGTACTTC.

The chain employs TRBV14 and TRBJ2-3; 7 nucleotides line up with TRBD1. The CDR3 extends over 13 amino acids. CDR1 and CDR2 from the germline V gene are SGHDN and FVKESK. V shed 4 bases, J shed 11 bases, and the junction held 9 bases outside the gene matches. In DNA form, the CDR3 reads TGTGCCAGCAGCCTTTCCAGGGGGACAGTGCAGTATTTT. It codes for CASSLSRGTVQYF.